This section outlines one TCR beta chain sequence together with its context. This entry is derived from a study of blood T cell repertoires in COVID-19. There are 15 residues in the CDR3. Germline values: CDR1 SGHAT, CDR2 FQNNGV. Trimming cost V 2 bases and J 3 bases; bases outside gene matches: 3. Data came from immunoSEQ multiplex PCR; TCRdb stores just in-frame clones and leaves some out. The top ten hold 9.7% of the sample, which has a few hundred thousand clones, 84% seen once. Source material: peripheral blood. This receptor was obtained from a man between 45 and 60 years old with active or convalescent COVID-19. This chain joins TRBV11-2 and TRBJ2-1, with 8 bases matching TRBD2. CDR3 sequence: CASSLLAGGYNEQFF. The CDR3 nucleotides are TGTGCCAGCAGCTTACTGGCGGGGGGCTACAATGAGCAGTTCTTC.